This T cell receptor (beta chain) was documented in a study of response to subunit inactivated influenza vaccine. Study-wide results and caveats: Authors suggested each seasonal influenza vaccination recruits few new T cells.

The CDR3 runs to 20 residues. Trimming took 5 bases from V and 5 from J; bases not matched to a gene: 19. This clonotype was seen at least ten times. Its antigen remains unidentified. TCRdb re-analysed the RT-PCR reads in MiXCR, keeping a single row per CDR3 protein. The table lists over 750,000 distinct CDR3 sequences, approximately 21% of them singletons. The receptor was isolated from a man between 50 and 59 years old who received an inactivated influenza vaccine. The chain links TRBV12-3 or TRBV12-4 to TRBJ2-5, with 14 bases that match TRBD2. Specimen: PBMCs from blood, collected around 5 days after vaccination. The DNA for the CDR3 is TGTGCCAGCAGTCGAGGGACTAGCGGGAGCGGGGGCCGTAACCGGGAGACCCAGTACTTC. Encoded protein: CASSRGTSGSGGRNRETQYF.